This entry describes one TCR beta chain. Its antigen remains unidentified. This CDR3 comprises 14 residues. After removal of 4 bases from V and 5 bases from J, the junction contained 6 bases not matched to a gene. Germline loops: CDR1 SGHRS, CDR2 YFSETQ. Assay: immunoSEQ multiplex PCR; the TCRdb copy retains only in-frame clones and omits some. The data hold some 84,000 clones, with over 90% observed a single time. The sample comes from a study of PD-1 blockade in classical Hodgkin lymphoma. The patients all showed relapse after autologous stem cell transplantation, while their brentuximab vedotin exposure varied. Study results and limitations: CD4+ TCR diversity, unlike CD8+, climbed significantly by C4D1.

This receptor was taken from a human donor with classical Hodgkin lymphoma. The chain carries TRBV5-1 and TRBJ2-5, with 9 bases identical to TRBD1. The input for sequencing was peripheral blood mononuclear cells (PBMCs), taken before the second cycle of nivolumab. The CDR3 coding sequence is TGCGCCAGCAGCGGGGACAGGGTAGGGGAGACCCAGTACTTC. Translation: CASSGDRVGETQYF.